The 6 T cell receptor beta chains below come from one sample, sequenced in a study of T cells in Graves' hyperthyroidism and ophthalmopathy. RNA transcripts served as the template for amplifying TCR beta CDR3 regions. First-round RT-PCR with HTBI primers amplified the TCR CDR3 region. TCRdb re-derived calls from the multiplex PCR reads in MiXCR, one entry per CDR3 protein. Of around 660,000 distinct CDR3 sequences in the sample, 45% are singletons; the top ten hold about 7.7%. Sequenced: peripheral blood or thyroid tissue (not recorded which). These receptor sequences come from an adult man with Graves' disease, either hyperthyroidism or ophthalmopathy (not recorded which).

This clonotype appeared many times. The genes are TRBV5-4 and TRBJ1-6, with no clear D. V lost 4 bases, J lost 10 bases, and 15 bases lay in between. Germline CDR1 reads SGHNT; CDR2 reads YYREEE (reference sequence). This CDR3 comprises 14 residues. CDR3 protein: CASSLTGIDSPLHF. The CDR3 DNA sequence: TGTGCCAGCAGCCTGACGGGGATTGACTCACCCCTCCACTTT.

This clonotype has ten or more counts. The chain is built from TRBV12-3 or TRBV12-4 and TRBJ1-1; D is perhaps TRBD1 (6 bases). The CDR3 loop spans 14 amino acids. Trimming took 7 bases from V and 5 from J, leaving 17 bases between them. Written as DNA, the CDR3 is TGTGCCAGCACAATCAGGGGTGTTCGGACTGAAGCTTTCTTT. Translated: CASTIRGVRTEAFF.

This clonotype has only a few counts. CDR3 residues: CSARTTGNTEAFF. CDR3 nucleotides: TGCAGTGCTAGAACGACAGGGAACACTGAAGCTTTCTTT. This sequence joins TRBV20-1 and TRBJ1-1; D possibly corresponds to TRBD1 (6 bases). The CDR3 totals 13 residues. V was shortened by 2 bases and J by 1 base, with 8 bases between the two germline ends. Germline-derived CDR1 and CDR2 are DFQATT and SNEGSKA (reference sequence).

The CDR3 nucleotides are TGTGCCAGTAGTATAGTTGCAGGGGTGGGCACTGAAGCTTTCTTT. Translating gives CASSIVAGVGTEAFF. The rearrangement uses TRBV19 and TRBJ1-1; weak D call: TRBD1 (6 bases). The CDR3 runs 15 residues. The germline V gene has CDR1 LNHDA and CDR2 SQIVND (reference sequence). Trimming cost V 1 base and J 4 bases, with 13 bases left between them.

This clonotype occurred many times. This chain uses TRBV24-1 with TRBJ2-5, with D unclear. Deletions cut 3 bases from V and 0 bases from J, with 4 bases between. The length of the CDR3 is 13 residues. The germline CDR1 and CDR2 sequences are KGHDR and SFDVKD. The CDR3 bases are TGTGCCACCAGTGATCCGAACCAAGAGACCCAGTACTTC. This translates into CATSDPNQETQYF.

About this clonotype: At one boundary the junction diverges from the germline segment, which might be a read error. This chain connects TRBV7-8 to TRBJ2-7; 13 nucleotides agree with TRBD2. Germline loops: CDR1 SGHVS, CDR2 FQNEAQ. CDR3 length: 15 residues. In nucleotides, the CDR3 is TGCGCCAGCAGCGGGCGGACTAGCGGGAGTGGAGAGCAGTACTTC. This translates into CASSGRTSGSGEQYF.